These 21 T cell receptor beta chains came from one sample sequenced in a study of identical twins. Each CDR3 protein is one row after TCRdb ran MiXCR on the 5' RACE reads. The sample shows 300,000 to 400,000 distinct CDR3 sequences, 10% to 15% of them seen only once. This sample also appeared in a second study, on yellow fever vaccine responses in identical twins.

The sequencing sample was made of CD8+ T cells sorted from blood. The receptor set was obtained from a woman aged 18-30 years in good health.

This clonotype has ten or more counts. This chain links TRBV15 with TRBJ1-2; no reliable D call. Looked up from germline, CDR1 is LNHNV and CDR2 is YYDKDF (reference sequence). V lost 0 bases and J 7 bases, leaving 9 bases between the germline ends. The CDR3 extends over 13 amino acids. DNA of the CDR3: TGTGCCACCAGCAGAGACCCCTTGGGTGGCTACACCTTC. Its translation: CATSRDPLGGYTF.

This clonotype showed up just a few times. The chain uses TRBV29-1 and TRBJ1-1; 9 nucleotides match TRBD1. V shed 2 bases and J 12 bases; nucleotides not matched to a gene: 4. The CDR3 loop spans 11 amino acids. Germline V gene data show CDR1 as SQVTM and CDR2 as ANQGSEA. CDR3 loop: CSVEIDRGTFF. The CDR3 DNA reads TGCAGCGTTGAAATAGACAGGGGGACTTTCTTT.

This clonotype was observed a handful of times. The V and J genes are TRBV28 and TRBJ2-1, with TRBD2 matching over 9 bases. The junction had 2 bases not matched to a gene; V was cut back by 2 bases and J by 9 bases. Germline CDR1 MDHEN, CDR2 SYDVKM. CDR3 length: 13 residues. CDR3 nucleotides: TGTGCCAGCAGTTTAGGGGGACTAGCTGAGCAGTTCTTC. Translation gives CASSLGGLAEQFF.

The V and J genes are TRBV5-6 and TRBJ2-4; tentative D call: TRBD2 (6 bases). CDR3 length: 16 residues. V lost 0 bases, J lost 8 bases, and 18 bases lay in between. Germline V gives CDR1 SGHDT, CDR2 YYEEEE. The CDR3 loop is CASSLEGAGRSDIQYF. The CDR3 DNA sequence: TGTGCCAGCAGCTTGGAGGGTGCGGGGCGATCTGACATTCAGTACTTC.

Only a few counts were recorded for this clonotype. V gene TRBV7-9 combines with J gene TRBJ1-2; D is unclear. Germline V gives CDR1 SEHNR, CDR2 FQNEAQ (reference sequence). Trimming took off 1 base at V and 4 bases at J, with 4 bases between the two ends. CDR3 length equals 12 residues. CDR3 residues: CASSLEIYGYTF. The DNA for the CDR3 is TGTGCCAGCAGCTTAGAGATCTATGGCTACACCTTC.

V and J are TRBV19 and TRBJ2-3; D tentatively reads TRBD1 or TRBD2 (5 bases each). The CDR3 loop spans 13 amino acids. The ends were cut back, 10 bases at V and 6 bases at J, with 17 bases in the middle. CDR1 and CDR2 (germline): LNHDA, SQIVND (reference sequence). The CDR3 nucleotides read TGTGCCACCTCCCGGACCGGGGCGGATACGCAGTATTTT. This translates into CATSRTGADTQYF.

This clonotype was counted only a few times. The chain joins TRBV6-2 or TRBV6-3 to TRBJ1-1, with D unclear. CDR3 length: 12 amino acids. V dropped 5 bases and J dropped 11 bases, with 15 bases sitting between them. CDR1 is MNHEY and CDR2 is SVGEGT in the germline V gene. The CDR3, as DNA: TGTGCCAGCAGTACGGACCCATTCGGGGCTTTCTTT. Translating it yields CASSTDPFGAFF.

The rearrangement links TRBV5-1 to TRBJ1-1; D may be TRBD1 (5 bases). This CDR3 region has 15 residues. V dropped 0 bases and J dropped 4 bases, with 13 bases sitting between them. Germline V lookup: CDR1 SGHRS, CDR2 YFSETQ. The CDR3 bases are TGCGCCAGCAGCTTGGCCCGGGGGTCGGGCACTGAAGCTTTCTTT. It encodes CASSLARGSGTEAFF.

This chain uses TRBV5-4 with TRBJ2-7; either TRBD1 or TRBD2 may fit D (5 bases each). With 4 bases removed from V and 5 bases from J, the gap between germline ends came to 10 bases. From germline, CDR1 is SGHNT and CDR2 YYREEE (reference sequence). The CDR3 loop spans 12 amino acids. The CDR3 DNA reads as TGTGCCAGCAGCGAGGGACGCGACGAGCAGTACTTC. Translating gives CASSEGRDEQYF.

This chain joins TRBV7-9 and TRBJ2-2, with D perhaps TRBD1 (5 bases). CDR3 size: 14 residues. The germline CDR1 and CDR2 sequences are SEHNR and FQNEAQ (reference sequence). The ends were cut back, 6 bases at V and 2 bases at J, with 10 bases in the middle. The CDR3 DNA reads as TGTGCCAGCAGTAGGACAAACAACACCGGGGAGCTGTTTTTT. This sequence encodes CASSRTNNTGELFF.

V and J are TRBV24-1 and TRBJ2-7; tentative D call: TRBD2 (5 bases). The germline V gene has CDR1 KGHDR and CDR2 SFDVKD. Trimming took 5 bases from V and 7 from J, leaving 14 bases between them. The CDR3 runs 13 residues. This CDR3 reads CATSGTEEREQYF. The CDR3 DNA sequence: TGTGCCACCAGTGGGACGGAGGAACGGGAGCAGTACTTC.

In its sample, this clonotype was seen many times. This chain joins TRBV10-3 and TRBJ2-2, with D perhaps matching TRBD1 (6 bases). This CDR3 spans 13 amino acids. Germline assignment: CDR1 ENHRY and CDR2 SYGVKD. V gave up 7 bases and J gave up 3 bases, with 9 bases separating them. The CDR3 region is CAIKRTDTGELFF. The CDR3 DNA follows: TGTGCCATCAAGAGGACAGACACCGGGGAGCTGTTTTTT.

This clonotype was recorded at least ten times. The chain is built from TRBV24-1 and TRBJ1-2; a possible D gene is TRBD1 (6 bases). V was clipped by 2 bases and J by 3 bases, with 9 bases between them. The CDR3 runs 14 residues. Germline CDR1 is KGHDR and CDR2 is SFDVKD. CDR3 sequence: CATSDSTGYYGYTF. In DNA form, the CDR3 reads TGTGCCACCAGTGATTCCACAGGGTACTATGGCTACACCTTC.

This chain uses TRBV29-1 with TRBJ1-2, with TRBD1 matching 7 bases. The CDR3 spans 13 residues. Trimming removed 6 bases from V and 6 bases from J; junction bases left unmatched: 10. Germline V gives CDR1 SQVTM, CDR2 ANQGSEA. In nucleotides, the CDR3 is TGCAGCGTCGCGAGACAGGGTGGCAATGGCTACACCTTC. Translating it yields CSVARQGGNGYTF.

This clonotype showed up just a few times. The rearrangement joins TRBV11-2 to TRBJ2-3; TRBD2 aligns across 8 bases. J gave up 2 bases and V 0 bases, and 4 bases lay outside the gene matches. The CDR3 is 16 amino acids. From germline, CDR1 is SGHAT and CDR2 FQNNGV. CDR3 bases: TGTGCCAGCAGCTTAGAGTTAGCGGGGACCACAGATACGCAGTATTTT. Its protein product is CASSLELAGTTDTQYF.

This clonotype was detected ten times or more. The V gene is TRBV7-8, the J gene TRBJ2-1; 10 bases align to TRBD2. V was clipped by 1 base and J by 8 bases; unmatched bases: 5. CDR1 and CDR2 (germline): SGHVS, FQNEAQ. This CDR3 comprises 15 residues. The CDR3 DNA sequence: TGTGCCAGCAGCTTAGGTAGCGGGAGGTCCTATGAGCAGTTCTTC. It specifies CASSLGSGRSYEQFF.

This clonotype was counted at least ten times. The chain carries TRBV7-6 and TRBJ1-2; D gene uncertain. V was trimmed by 5 bases and J by 0 bases, leaving 10 bases between them. There are 14 residues in the CDR3. Germline CDR1 reads SGHVS; CDR2 reads FNYEAQ. CDR3 sequence reads: CASSPPPPNYGYTF. DNA for the CDR3: TGTGCCAGCAGCCCTCCGCCTCCTAACTATGGCTACACCTTC.

J is TRBJ1-3 and V is TRBV27; D not certain. Per germline, CDR1 MNHEY and CDR2 SMNVEV (reference sequence). Deletions cut 5 bases from V and 0 bases from J, with 14 bases between. The CDR3 runs 16 residues. CDR3 DNA: TGTGCCAGCAGTCAAGATCGACCGAGCTCTGGAAACACCATATATTTT. Amino acids: CASSQDRPSSGNTIYF.

This clonotype was seen more than once but under ten times. The V call is TRBV11-2, the J call TRBJ2-2; possible D gene TRBD2, 5 bases. Trimming pared 1 base from V and 4 bases from J, leaving 13 bases between. Per germline, CDR1 SGHAT and CDR2 FQNNGV. The CDR3 is 16 residues long. CDR3 in amino acids: CASSLVGPTSTGELFF. The CDR3 DNA follows: TGTGCCAGCAGCTTAGTAGGGCCCACTAGCACCGGGGAGCTGTTTTTT.

V usage is TRBV24-1 and J usage is TRBJ2-1; D is unresolved. The length of the CDR3 is 14 residues. V was pared by 0 bases and J by 3 bases, with 5 bases between. Germline loops: CDR1 KGHDR, CDR2 SFDVKD. CDR3 sequence (DNA): TGTGCCACCAGTGATTTGCACAGCTACAATGAGCAGTTCTTC. It codes for CATSDLHSYNEQFF.

The chain recombines TRBV5-1 with TRBJ1-2; D is ambiguous. This CDR3 is 15 amino acids long. With 6 bases removed from V and 8 bases from J, the gap between germline ends came to 23 bases. CDR1 and CDR2 (germline): SGHRS, YFSETQ. DNA of the CDR3: TGCGCCAGCACTAATACCCTCGGGAGGGTGAGGGGCTACACCTTC. Translation gives CASTNTLGRVRGYTF.